These T cell receptor beta chains were read from a single sample in a study of beta chain features in type 1 diabetes. Data came from immunoSEQ multiplex PCR; TCRdb stores just in-frame clones and leaves some out. In the table there are about 660,000 clones, more than 12% of which are singletons. The sample taken for sequencing was naive CD4+ T cells from blood. These receptors were obtained from a man aged 18 to 29 with type 1 diabetes. Each CDR3 is given with its conserved first and last residue. The D gene is left open where the match is weak. Rows give clone size only sometimes, using once, few, many, or a class for an expanded clone.

CDR3 length: 13; J gene: TRBJ1-4; V gene: TRBV6-5; D gene: -; clone size: -; CDR3 DNA: TGTGCCAGCAGGACAACAACTAATGAAAAACTGTTTTTT; CDR3 protein: CASRTTTNEKLFF
CDR3 length: 16; J gene: TRBJ2-2; V gene: TRBV7-9; D gene: TRBD2; clone size: few; CDR3 DNA: TGTGCCAGCAGCCCCGGGCAGCTAGCGGCCACCGGGGAGCTGTTTTTT; CDR3 protein: CASSPGQLAATGELFF
CDR3 length: 13; J gene: TRBJ2-7; V gene: TRBV18; D gene: -; clone size: -; CDR3 DNA: TGTGCCAGCTCACCACGGAGCTCCTACGAGCAGTACTTC; CDR3 protein: CASSPRSSYEQYF
CDR3 length: 14; J gene: TRBJ2-3; V gene: TRBV9; D gene: -; clone size: -; CDR3 DNA: TGTGCCAGCAGTGGGGAATTTAGCACAGATACGCAGTATTTT; CDR3 protein: CASSGEFSTDTQYF
CDR3 length: 14; J gene: TRBJ2-1; V gene: TRBV7-6; D gene: -; clone size: -; CDR3 DNA: TGTGCCAGCAGGCTCCAAGCCGCCTACAATGAGCAGTTCTTC; CDR3 protein: CASRLQAAYNEQFF
CDR3 length: 15; J gene: TRBJ2-7; V gene: TRBV21-1; D gene: -; clone size: -; CDR3 DNA: TGTGCCAGCAGCACACCGAGCGGGACAGGCTACGAGCAGTACTTC; CDR3 protein: CASSTPSGTGYEQYF
CDR3 length: 16; J gene: TRBJ2-7; V gene: TRBV11-2; D gene: -; clone size: -; CDR3 DNA: TGTGCCAGCAGCTCAGGGTGGGGGACGCAGTCCTACGAGCAGTACTTC; CDR3 protein: CASSSGWGTQSYEQYF
CDR3 length: 12; J gene: TRBJ1-2; V gene: TRBV28; D gene: -; clone size: few; CDR3 DNA: TGTGCCAGCAGTTTACAGAACTATGGCTACACCTTC; CDR3 protein: CASSLQNYGYTF
CDR3 length: 13; J gene: TRBJ1-2; V gene: TRBV28; D gene: TRBD1; clone size: few; CDR3 DNA: TGTGCCAGCAGGGGGACAGGGGACTATGGCTACACCTTC; CDR3 protein: CASRGTGDYGYTF
CDR3 length: 11; J gene: TRBJ1-2; V gene: TRBV20-1; D gene: -; clone size: -; CDR3 DNA: TGCAGTGCTAGAGATGGCTATGGCTACACCTTC; CDR3 protein: CSARDGYGYTF
CDR3 length: 14; J gene: TRBJ2-1; V gene: TRBV5-1; D gene: -; clone size: few; CDR3 DNA: TGCGCCAGCAGCTTGGCCGGGCCCGGCAATGAGCAGTTCTTC; CDR3 protein: CASSLAGPGNEQFF
CDR3 length: 12; J gene: TRBJ2-3; V gene: TRBV30; D gene: -; clone size: -; CDR3 DNA: TGTGCCTGGGCCACGGGGGGCGATACGCAGTATTTT; CDR3 protein: CAWATGGDTQYF
CDR3 length: 12; J gene: TRBJ1-1; V gene: TRBV9; D gene: -; clone size: -; CDR3 DNA: TGTGCCAGCAGCGCCGATAACCCTGAAGCTTTCTTT; CDR3 protein: CASSADNPEAFF
CDR3 length: 18; J gene: TRBJ2-6; V gene: TRBV4-3; D gene: -; clone size: few; CDR3 DNA: TGCGCCAGCAGCCAAGGTCAGGGTTCGAGCTCTGGGGCCAACGTCCTGACTTTC; CDR3 protein: CASSQGQGSSSGANVLTF
CDR3 length: 13; J gene: TRBJ2-1; V gene: TRBV14; D gene: -; clone size: -; CDR3 DNA: TGTGCCAGCAGCCAAGAACTTAACAGTGAGCAGTTCTTC; CDR3 protein: CASSQELNSEQFF
CDR3 length: 15; J gene: TRBJ2-1; V gene: TRBV14; D gene: TRBD2; clone size: few; CDR3 DNA: TGTGCCAGCAGCTCACAGACTAGCGGGAGGTCGGAGCAGTTCTTC; CDR3 protein: CASSSQTSGRSEQFF
CDR3 length: 12; J gene: TRBJ1-5; V gene: TRBV29-1; D gene: TRBD1; clone size: few; CDR3 DNA: TGCTGTGCCGGACAGGGAAATCAGCCCCAGCATTTT; CDR3 protein: CCAGQGNQPQHF
CDR3 length: 16; J gene: TRBJ2-5; V gene: TRBV9; D gene: TRBD2; clone size: -; CDR3 DNA: TGTGCCAGCAGCGCTGTAGGGGCGGGGGTCCAAGAGACCCAGTACTTC; CDR3 protein: CASSAVGAGVQETQYF
CDR3 length: 14; J gene: TRBJ2-7; V gene: TRBV7-2; D gene: -; clone size: -; CDR3 DNA: TGTGCCAGCAGCTTGGGGGTGTCCCCCTACGAGCAGTACTTC; CDR3 protein: CASSLGVSPYEQYF
CDR3 length: 16; J gene: TRBJ2-2; V gene: TRBV11-2; D gene: -; clone size: few; CDR3 DNA: TGTGCCAGCAGCTTCCCAGGGTCAGGGCGCACCGGGGAGCTGTTTTTT; CDR3 protein: CASSFPGSGRTGELFF
CDR3 length: 13; J gene: TRBJ1-5; V gene: TRBV2; D gene: -; clone size: -; CDR3 DNA: TGTGCCAGCAGTGCTCTTGGTGGTCAGCCCCAGCATTTT; CDR3 protein: CASSALGGQPQHF
CDR3 length: 15; J gene: TRBJ2-1; V gene: TRBV2; D gene: TRBD2; clone size: -; CDR3 DNA: TGTGCCAGCAGTGACCTAGCGGGGCTCTACAATGAGCAGTTCTTC; CDR3 protein: CASSDLAGLYNEQFF
CDR3 length: 15; J gene: TRBJ2-3; V gene: TRBV5-6; D gene: -; clone size: few; CDR3 DNA: TGTGCCAGCAGCACACCGGGACTCCTCACAGATACGCAGTATTTT; CDR3 protein: CASSTPGLLTDTQYF
CDR3 length: 15; J gene: TRBJ2-2; V gene: TRBV30; D gene: TRBD2; clone size: -; CDR3 DNA: TGTGCCTGGAGAGGGCTAGCGGGAAACACCGGGGAGCTGTTTTTT; CDR3 protein: CAWRGLAGNTGELFF
CDR3 length: 15; J gene: TRBJ2-1; V gene: TRBV10-3; D gene: TRBD2; clone size: -; CDR3 DNA: TGTGCCATCAGTGAGCAGCGGGGGGCTTACAATGAGCAGTTCTTC; CDR3 protein: CAISEQRGAYNEQFF
CDR3 length: 14; J gene: TRBJ1-1; V gene: TRBV30; D gene: -; clone size: few; CDR3 DNA: TGTGCCTGGAGTGTTGGAGCACTGAACACTGAAGCTTTCTTT; CDR3 protein: CAWSVGALNTEAFF